The next 32 T cell receptor beta chains were all read from a single sample in a study of T-cell memory formation after mild COVID-19. MiXCR was run by TCRdb on the 5' RACE reads, yielding one entry per CDR3 protein. The profile shows roughly 620,000 distinct CDR3 sequences, 18% of them singletons. The source material was PBMCs or a T cell subset sorted from them (not recorded which). These receptors originate from an adult woman who had mild COVID-19 (a few samples of this study predate the infection). Cell type and time point are not known.

Many counts were recorded for this clonotype. This rearrangement joins TRBV5-1 to TRBJ2-7, with TRBD1 matching over 9 bases. Germline V gives CDR1 SGHRS, CDR2 YFSETQ. This CDR3 contains 12 residues. After removal of 7 bases from V and 4 bases from J, the junction contained 3 bases not matched to a gene. Written as DNA, the CDR3 is TGCGCCAGCCGGGACAGGGAGTACGAGCAGTACTTC. Translation gives CASRDREYEQYF.

The CDR3 DNA reads TGCGCCAGCAGCCAAGATGGGGCGGGAGGCCACACAGATACGCAGTATTTT. It encodes CASSQDGAGGHTDTQYF. V and J are TRBV4-1 and TRBJ2-3; the match to TRBD2 covers 8 bases. The CDR3 runs to 17 residues. The V gene end was trimmed by 0 bases and the J gene end by 2 bases; junction bases not matched to a gene: 7. Germline V lookup: CDR1 MGHRA, CDR2 YSYEKL.

The chain uses TRBV20-1 and TRBJ2-3, with a possible D match to TRBD1 (6 bases). CDR1 DFQATT and CDR2 SNEGSKA come from the germline V gene (reference sequence). V lost 3 bases and J 2 bases, leaving 12 bases between the germline ends. The CDR3 extends over 14 amino acids. The CDR3 region has the DNA TGCAGTGCTAGTCCAGGGGCGAACACAGATACGCAGTATTTT. Amino acid sequence: CSASPGANTDTQYF.

This clonotype has more than one count but fewer than ten. V is TRBV6-5 and J is TRBJ1-1, with 7 bases matching TRBD1. The V gene's germline CDR1 is MNHEY and CDR2 SVGAGI. The CDR3 spans 15 residues. V shed 4 bases, J shed 1 base, and the junction held 6 bases outside the gene matches. CDR3 nucleotide sequence: TGTGCCAGCAGTTTCGACAGGGTCGGGAACACTGAAGCTTTCTTT. Translation gives CASSFDRVGNTEAFF.

This clonotype was seen more than once but under ten times. The chain carries TRBV11-3 and TRBJ2-5; tentatively, D is TRBD1 or TRBD2 (5 bases each). V dropped 8 bases and J dropped 7 bases, with 14 bases sitting between them. Per germline, CDR1 SGHNT and CDR2 YENEEA. The CDR3 covers 12 residues. The CDR3 bases are TGTGCCAGCTCAGGGAGCCCTCTGACCCAGTACTTC. Protein: CASSGSPLTQYF.

CDR3 protein: CASSPGTESSYEQYF. CDR3 bases: TGTGCCAGCAGCCCCGGGACCGAAAGCTCCTACGAGCAGTACTTC. The chain uses TRBV11-2 and TRBJ2-7, with D perhaps given as TRBD1 or TRBD2 (5 bases each). The CDR3 consists of 15 residues. Deletions cut 5 bases from V and 0 bases from J, with 14 bases between. CDR1 and CDR2 from the germline V gene are SGHAT and FQNNGV.

The chain links TRBV2 to TRBJ2-2, with 7 bases identical to TRBD1. The trim removed 7 bases at V and 2 bases at J, leaving 7 bases unmatched. This CDR3 is 15 amino acids long. Germline V lookup: CDR1 SNHLY, CDR2 FYNNEI. This chain's CDR3 is CASKPQGVNTGELFF. The DNA for the CDR3 is TGTGCCAGCAAGCCCCAGGGGGTAAACACCGGGGAGCTGTTTTTT.

This chain uses TRBV7-9 with TRBJ2-3, with D perhaps assigned TRBD1 or TRBD2 (5 bases each). Germline V lookup: CDR1 SEHNR, CDR2 FQNEAQ (reference sequence). The V and J ends lost 0 bases and 0 bases respectively, with 13 bases between them. This CDR3 is built from 17 residues. CDR3 coding DNA: TGTGCCAGCAGCTTAGCTCACGGGACCCTGAGCACAGATACGCAGTATTTT. This sequence encodes CASSLAHGTLSTDTQYF. Looking up the rest from reference TRBV7-9 and TRBJ2-3 gives the full variable domain: DTGVSQNPRHKITKRGQNVTFRCDPISEHNRLYWYRQTLGQGPEFLTYFQNEAQLEKSRLLSDRFSAERPKGSFSTLEIQRTEQGDSAMYLCASSLAHGTLSTDTQYFGPGTRLTVL.

In this sample, this clonotype turned up a few times. V and J are TRBV12-3 or TRBV12-4 and TRBJ2-3; no reliable D call. The CDR3 runs 14 residues. V lost 6 bases and J 5 bases, leaving 15 bases between the germline ends. The CDR3 DNA reads as TGTGCCAGCAGCCTAGGACCCCAAGGAGATACGCAGTATTTT. Its protein is CASSLGPQGDTQYF.

The table lists this clonotype with many counts. V is TRBV12-3 or TRBV12-4 and J is TRBJ1-1; D is perhaps TRBD1 (6 bases). The CDR3 consists of 15 residues. V was shortened by 5 bases and J by 2 bases, with 15 bases between the two germline ends. CDR3 sequence: CASSPRQAPNTEAFF. The CDR3 coding sequence is TGTGCCAGCAGTCCTAGACAGGCCCCCAACACTGAAGCTTTCTTT.

The chain is built from TRBV6-5 and TRBJ2-1; no definite D call. CDR1 and CDR2 (germline): MNHEY, SVGAGI. The CDR3 is 14 residues long. V dropped 7 bases and J dropped 7 bases, with 17 bases sitting between them. The CDR3 nucleotides read TGTGCCAGCACTAGAAGCGAGATAGGAAATGAGCAGTTCTTC. It is translated as CASTRSEIGNEQFF.

This clonotype occurred a few times. V is TRBV7-9 and J is TRBJ1-1, with TRBD1 identical over 7 bases. Unmatched junction bases numbered 6, after V lost 1 base and J lost 7 bases. Germline CDR1 SEHNR, CDR2 FQNEAQ (reference sequence). This CDR3 is 14 amino acids long. CDR3: CASSLVGGRDEAFF. CDR3 DNA sequence: TGTGCCAGCAGCTTAGTAGGGGGCAGAGATGAAGCTTTCTTT.

This clonotype turned up a few times. The V gene is TRBV5-4, the J gene TRBJ2-5, with TRBD2 identical over 8 bases. This CDR3 region has 16 residues. Germline V gene data show CDR1 as SGHNT and CDR2 as YYREEE (reference sequence). V lost 3 bases and J lost 5; bases outside the gene matches: 12. The CDR3 here is CASSSLPGGPRETQYF. CDR3 coding DNA: TGTGCCAGCAGCTCCCTACCGGGGGGGCCTCGGGAGACCCAGTACTTC. Together with reference TRBV5-4 and TRBJ2-5, the CDR3 gives the full variable domain: ETGVTQSPTHLIKTRGQQVTLRCSSQSGHNTVSWYQQALGQGPQFIFQYYREEENGRGNFPPRFSGLQFPNYSSELNVNALELDDSALYLCASSSLPGGPRETQYFGPGTRLLVL.

This rearrangement joins TRBV10-3 to TRBJ1-4; 9 bases fit TRBD1. J lost 5 bases, V lost 8 bases, and 9 bases had no gene match. The CDR3 spans 15 residues. The germline V gene has CDR1 ENHRY and CDR2 SYGVKD. In nucleotides, the CDR3 is TGTGCCATCGGCGAGACAGGGGGGATAAATGAAAAACTGTTTTTT. Translating gives CAIGETGGINEKLFF.

This clonotype was recorded a few times. The chain uses TRBV20-1 and TRBJ2-2; 9 nucleotides match TRBD2. Germline lookup yields CDR1 DFQATT and CDR2 SNEGSKA (reference sequence). Germline trimming cut 2 bases from V and 6 bases from J; bases unmatched to any gene: 13. CDR3 length: 17 residues. CDR3 DNA sequence: TGCAGTGCTAGAAGTCTTGCGGGGGGGCCGACGGCCGGGGAGCTGTTTTTT. Translated: CSARSLAGGPTAGELFF.

This rearrangement joins TRBV20-1 to TRBJ2-1; D gene unclear. Germline values: CDR1 DFQATT, CDR2 SNEGSKA (reference sequence). V was shortened by 0 bases and J by 9 bases, with 15 bases between the two germline ends. The CDR3 has 14 residues. The CDR3 here is CSARDSRLTGEQFF. The CDR3 coding sequence is TGCAGTGCTAGAGATTCCCGATTGACCGGTGAGCAGTTCTTC.

In its sample, this clonotype was seen a few times. J is TRBJ2-7 and V is TRBV7-2; TRBD1 agrees at 12 bases. Looked up from germline, CDR1 is SGHTA and CDR2 is FQGNSA. The CDR3 spans 15 residues. V lost 5 bases to trimming and J lost 3 bases; unmatched junction nucleotides: 5. The CDR3 is CASSPGTGGIYEQYF. CDR3 nucleotides: TGTGCCAGCAGCCCCGGGACAGGGGGCATCTACGAGCAGTACTTC. The full variable domain, in which reference TRBV7-2 and TRBJ2-7 provide the parts outside the CDR3, is GAGVSQSPSNKVTEKGKDVELRCDPISGHTALYWYRQSLGQGLEFLIYFQGNSAPDKSGLPSDRFSAERTGGSVSTLTIQRTQQEDSAVYLCASSPGTGGIYEQYFGPGTRLTVT.

This clonotype was counted only a few times. The rearrangement uses TRBV18 and TRBJ2-4; the D gene is possibly TRBD1 (6 bases). The germline CDR1 and CDR2 sequences are KGHSH and LQKENI. This CDR3 is built from 15 residues. V was clipped by 4 bases and J by 0 bases, with 10 bases between them. The DNA of the CDR3 is TGTGCCAGCTCACGGTCAGGGGAAGCCAAAAACATTCAGTACTTC. It specifies CASSRSGEAKNIQYF.

This clonotype showed up just a few times. The CDR3 sequence is CASSPASTRTDTQYF. DNA for the CDR3: TGTGCCAGCAGCCCTGCGAGCACCCGCACAGATACGCAGTATTTT. The gene calls are TRBV27 and TRBJ2-3, with D unclear. V shed 6 bases and J shed 1 base, with 14 bases lying between them. Germline lookup yields CDR1 MNHEY and CDR2 SMNVEV (reference sequence). The CDR3 has 15 residues.

The table lists this clonotype with a few counts. The chain is built from TRBV5-1 and TRBJ2-3, with D perhaps matching TRBD2 (5 bases). The germline V gene encodes CDR1 SGHRS and CDR2 YFSETQ. This CDR3 has 18 amino acids. The V end was cut by 0 bases, the J end by 1 base, with 18 bases between. Here the CDR3 reads CASSLEWPPPEGTDTQYF. As DNA, the CDR3 is TGCGCCAGCAGCTTGGAATGGCCCCCTCCGGAGGGCACAGATACGCAGTATTTT. Based on the CDR3 plus reference TRBV5-1 and TRBJ2-3, the full variable domain is KAGVTQTPRYLIKTRGQQVTLSCSPISGHRSVSWYQQTPGQGLQFLFEYFSETQRNKGNFPGRFSGRQFSNSRSEMNVSTLELGDSALYLCASSLEWPPPEGTDTQYFGPGTRLTVL.

This clonotype appeared many times. V gene TRBV7-7 combines with J gene TRBJ2-7, with D possibly matching TRBD1 (6 bases). The length of the CDR3 is 15 residues. CDR1 and CDR2 from the germline V gene are SSHAT and FNYEAQ (reference sequence). Trimming removed 1 base at V and 4 bases at J, with 14 bases between. CDR3 coding DNA: TGTGCCAGCAGCTTAGGAGCAGGGGCACAATACGAGCAGTACTTC. Translating it yields CASSLGAGAQYEQYF.

The genes are TRBV7-3 and TRBJ2-3; 7 bases are shared with TRBD1. The germline CDR1 and CDR2 sequences are SGHTA and FQGTGA. The V and J ends lost 1 base and 2 bases, in that order; junction bases with no gene match: 6. There are 16 residues in the CDR3. CDR3 residues: CASSLNPGQNTDTQYF. The DNA of the CDR3 is TGTGCCAGCAGCTTAAATCCGGGACAGAACACAGATACGCAGTATTTT.

A few counts support this clonotype. V usage is TRBV7-8 and J usage is TRBJ2-5; 9 nucleotides line up with TRBD1. The V segment lost 4 bases and the J segment 5 bases; nucleotides outside the gene matches: 8. CDR1 SGHVS and CDR2 FQNEAQ come from the germline V gene. The CDR3 runs to 15 residues. CDR3 DNA: TGTGCCAGCAGCTCTCACAGGGGGCCGGGGGAGACCCAGTACTTC. Its protein is CASSSHRGPGETQYF.

This chain joins TRBV6-5 and TRBJ1-2; tentatively, D is TRBD1 (5 bases). Per germline, CDR1 MNHEY and CDR2 SVGAGI. V gave up 8 bases and J gave up 4 bases, with 17 bases separating them. The CDR3 runs 14 residues. CDR3 residues: CASSLGIGAYGYTF. The CDR3 region has the DNA TGTGCCAGCTCATTGGGGATTGGGGCCTATGGCTACACCTTC.

This clonotype was recorded at least ten times. As DNA, the CDR3 is TGCAGTGCTAGAGCCCAAACCACGGCACCCCTCCACTTT. This gives the protein CSARAQTTAPLHF. This chain links TRBV20-1 with TRBJ1-6, with unresolved D. The CDR3 is 13 amino acids. CDR1 is DFQATT and CDR2 is SNEGSKA in the germline V gene (reference sequence). V dropped 1 base and J dropped 11 bases, with 12 bases sitting between them.

This clonotype was picked up many times. The genes are TRBV12-3 or TRBV12-4 and TRBJ1-2, with 12 bases that match TRBD1. The CDR3 is made up of 18 amino acids. V shed 3 bases and J 5 bases; nucleotides not matched to a gene: 13. The CDR3 protein is CASSLAGGQGALGYGYTF. Here the CDR3 DNA reads TGTGCCAGCAGTTTGGCCGGGGGACAGGGGGCCTTGGGTTATGGCTACACCTTC.

This clonotype was recorded a few times. The rearrangement links TRBV9 to TRBJ2-1; the D gene is possibly TRBD1 (6 bases). CDR3 length equals 14 residues. Trimming cost V 0 bases and J 4 bases, with 8 bases left between them. From germline, CDR1 is SGDLS and CDR2 YYNGEE. Here the CDR3 DNA reads TGTGCCAGCAGCGTAGATGACAGGTACAATGAGCAGTTCTTC. The encoded protein is CASSVDDRYNEQFF.

The CDR3 nucleotides read TGTGCCAGCAGCCAACTAGCATACGAGCAGTACTTC. This translates into CASSQLAYEQYF. V and J are TRBV5-6 and TRBJ2-7, with D possibly TRBD2 on 6 matching bases. V lost 4 bases and J 4 bases, leaving 9 bases between the germline ends. Per germline, CDR1 SGHDT and CDR2 YYEEEE. CDR3 length equals 12 residues.

V and J are TRBV6-5 and TRBJ1-1, with D maybe TRBD1 (5 bases). This CDR3 is built from 11 residues. CDR1 MNHEY and CDR2 SVGAGI come from the germline V gene. V was pared by 10 bases and J by 3 bases, with 9 bases between. DNA for the CDR3: TGTGCCACCGTACAGGACACTGAAGCTTTCTTT. Protein: CATVQDTEAFF.

This clonotype was detected ten times or more. The chain links TRBV5-6 to TRBJ2-1, with D hard to call. The CDR3 length is 13 residues. Trimming shortened V by 0 bases and J by 9 bases, and 10 bases separated the two germline ends. Germline lookup yields CDR1 SGHDT and CDR2 YYEEEE. The CDR3 DNA reads TGTGCCAGCAGCTTGGATCCTTCGCGTGAGCAGTTCTTC. This gives the protein CASSLDPSREQFF.

This clonotype has just a few counts. The chain employs TRBV6-2 or TRBV6-3 and TRBJ2-6; tentative D call: TRBD1 (6 bases). This CDR3 is built from 19 residues. Germline V CDR1 and CDR2: MNHEY, SVGEGT. V gave up 0 bases and J gave up 0 bases, with 15 bases separating them. The CDR3 spells CASSYSVWDTSSGANVLTF. The CDR3 nucleotides read TGTGCCAGCAGTTACTCGGTTTGGGACACAAGCTCTGGGGCCAACGTCCTGACTTTC.

The chain recombines TRBV12-3 or TRBV12-4 with TRBJ2-3; D ambiguous. Trimming shortened V by 5 bases and J by 2 bases, and 14 bases separated the two germline ends. This CDR3 spans 15 amino acids. Here the CDR3 reads CASSPGVGNTDTQYF. CDR3 in DNA: TGTGCCAGCAGTCCCGGCGTGGGGAACACAGATACGCAGTATTTT.